The 24 T cell receptor beta chains reported below all come from one sample, sequenced in a study of metastatic and nonmetastatic thyroid tumors (TCRdb year 2020). Before undergoing thyroid surgery, none of the patients had been given any kind of treatment. Library construction relied on PCR. The sequencer was an Illumina HiSeq 4000. In-frame beta chains were kept once TCRdb had trimmed the public reads at Q25 with fastp and called clones with MiXCR. The sample includes approximately 16,000 clones, with approximately 20% observed a single time. The ten largest clones take up around an eighth of the sample. The sample was blood. All receptors come from a female donor with papillary thyroid cancer or a benign thyroid nodule (not recorded which). Some clones in this sample may be carry-over from other donors' samples.

The chain employs TRBV2 and TRBJ2-5; 9 bases are a match to TRBD1. V shed 6 bases, J shed 5 bases, and the junction held 4 bases outside the gene matches. The CDR3 is 13 amino acids. Germline assignment: CDR1 SNHLY and CDR2 FYNNEI. The CDR3 DNA sequence: TGTGCCAGCAGGGGACAGGGAGAGGAGACCCAGTACTTC. Its protein is CASRGQGEETQYF.

This clone has at least ten counts. The chain uses TRBV5-8 and TRBJ1-2; the D gene is possibly TRBD1 (5 bases). The CDR3 is 13 residues long. V lost 7 bases and J 4 bases, leaving 14 bases between the germline ends. Germline loops: CDR1 SGHTS, CDR2 YDEGEE. Here the CDR3 reads CASRQSRVYGYTF. The CDR3 nucleotides read TGTGCCAGCCGACAAAGCAGGGTCTATGGCTACACCTTC.

This clone has just one count. The rearrangement uses TRBV20-1 and TRBJ1-2, with D hard to call. The CDR3 is 15 amino acids. The germline V gene has CDR1 DFQATT and CDR2 SNEGSKA (reference sequence). The V end was cut by 2 bases, the J end by 2 bases, with 15 bases between. The chain's CDR3 is CSARSLGPSNYGYTF. DNA of the CDR3: TGCAGTGCTAGATCCCTTGGGCCGTCCAACTATGGCTACACCTTC.

This clone was found many times. V gene TRBV4-1 combines with J gene TRBJ2-5; TRBD1 matches 7 bases. The V segment lost 1 base and the J segment 4 bases; nucleotides outside the gene matches: 12. Germline CDR1 reads MGHRA; CDR2 reads YSYEKL. The CDR3 is 17 residues long. The CDR3 is CASSQAWKGGAGETQYF. For the CDR3, the DNA is TGCGCCAGCAGCCAAGCTTGGAAAGGGGGCGCGGGAGAGACCCAGTACTTC.

This clone was counted only a few times. The J gene is TRBJ1-2, the V gene TRBV2; 11 bases are a match to TRBD1. This CDR3 is 15 amino acids long. V gave up 7 bases and J gave up 2 bases; unmatched junction bases: 6. CDR1 is SNHLY and CDR2 is FYNNEI in the germline V gene. In DNA, the CDR3 is TGTGCCAGCACCCCTTGGACAGGGGGCAACTATGGCTACACCTTC. As protein: CASTPWTGGNYGYTF.

The table lists this clone with many counts. The chain couples TRBV28 to TRBJ2-3; 9 bases are a match to TRBD2. Germline trimming cut 5 bases from V and 2 bases from J; bases unmatched to any gene: 5. From germline, CDR1 is MDHEN and CDR2 SYDVKM. This CDR3 has 15 amino acids. The CDR3, as DNA: TGTGCCAGCAGTGCCCCTAGCGGGATCACAGATACGCAGTATTTT. It codes for CASSAPSGITDTQYF.

In this sample, this clone turned up many times. The chain links TRBV7-2 to TRBJ2-1, with 8 bases lining up with TRBD2. V was clipped by 4 bases and J by 4 bases; unmatched bases: 3. The CDR3 has 14 residues. Per germline, CDR1 SGHTA and CDR2 FQGNSA. The CDR3, as DNA: TGTGCCAGCAGCTCAGCTAGCGGGTACAATGAGCAGTTCTTC. Its translation is CASSSASGYNEQFF. The complete variable domain, with remaining parts taken from reference TRBV7-2 and TRBJ2-1, reads GAGVSQSPSNKVTEKGKDVELRCDPISGHTALYWYRQSLGQGLEFLIYFQGNSAPDKSGLPSDRFSAERTGGSVSTLTIQRTQQEDSAVYLCASSSASGYNEQFFGPGTRLTVL.

This clone was detected ten times or more. The chain carries TRBV5-1 and TRBJ2-5, with D uncertain. The ends were cut back, 0 bases at V and 5 bases at J, with 14 bases in the middle. Looked up from germline, CDR1 is SGHRS and CDR2 is YFSETQ. The CDR3 is 15 residues long. The CDR3 DNA reads TGCGCCAGCAGCTTGGCGGGCTCCGGGTCGGAGACCCAGTACTTC. Its translation is CASSLAGSGSETQYF.

This clone has at least ten counts. This chain links TRBV18 with TRBJ2-3; D might be TRBD1 (5 bases). From germline, CDR1 is KGHSH and CDR2 LQKENI. This CDR3 region has 17 residues. V shed 3 bases and J shed 2 bases, with 18 bases lying between them. The CDR3 loop reads CASSPIGAVTSTDTQYF. The CDR3 DNA reads TGTGCCAGCTCACCGATAGGGGCGGTGACCTCCACAGATACGCAGTATTTT.

V gene TRBV5-1 combines with J gene TRBJ2-7; D uncertain. In germline, CDR1 is SGHRS, CDR2 YFSETQ. The CDR3 sequence is 12 residues long. Trimming stripped 1 base from V and 6 bases from J, with 8 bases between. Here the CDR3 DNA reads TGCGCCAGCAGCTTGTACCCCAGCGAGCAGTACTTC. Translating gives CASSLYPSEQYF.

The CDR3 coding sequence is TGCGCCAGCAGCCAATATTCGGGTTCATGGGTTAATGAAAAACTGTTTTTT. It translates to CASSQYSGSWVNEKLFF. The chain has TRBV4-3 and TRBJ1-4; D is unresolved. This CDR3 spans 17 amino acids. The ends were cut back, 2 bases at V and 4 bases at J, with 17 bases in the middle. Germline V gives CDR1 LGHNA, CDR2 YSLEER.

This clone was seen ten or more times. The chain couples TRBV11-3 to TRBJ2-4; a weak D match, TRBD1 (5 bases). The CDR3 is 17 residues long. With 5 bases removed from V and 0 bases from J, the gap between germline ends came to 17 bases. CDR1 and CDR2 from the germline V gene are SGHNT and YENEEA. CDR3 DNA: TGTGCCAGCAGCCCCAGTCAGGGCTTGGTAGCCAAAAACATTCAGTACTTC. The encoded protein is CASSPSQGLVAKNIQYF.

This clone is classed as medium-sized. The rearrangement joins TRBV20-1 to TRBJ2-5, with a tentative D call TRBD2 (5 bases). V was trimmed by 4 bases and J by 3 bases, leaving 12 bases between them. The CDR3 extends over 13 amino acids. Germline values: CDR1 DFQATT, CDR2 SNEGSKA (reference sequence). CDR3 in amino acids: CSATNPSKETQYF. The CDR3 DNA reads TGCAGTGCTACCAATCCTAGCAAAGAGACCCAGTACTTC.

This sequence joins TRBV2 and TRBJ2-7; no clear D gene. The CDR3 is 13 amino acids. Germline assignment: CDR1 SNHLY and CDR2 FYNNEI. V lost 2 bases to trimming and J lost 3 bases, with 8 bases between them. The CDR3 protein is CASSEKSFYEQYF. CDR3 DNA: TGTGCCAGCAGTGAAAAGAGCTTCTACGAGCAGTACTTC.

This clone came up many times. This may come from a read error, since a much larger clone is one base off. The chain has TRBV20-1 and TRBJ1-1; D uncertain. Germline V gives CDR1 DFQATT, CDR2 SNEGSKA (reference sequence). This CDR3 contains 15 residues. CDR3 sequence reads: CSARAQPFSRTEASF. The CDR3 DNA reads TGCAGTGCTAGGGCCCAGCCTTTTTCTCGCACTGAAGCTTCCTTT.

By share, this clone ranks as medium-sized. The chain uses TRBV11-1 and TRBJ2-7, with TRBD2 matching over 14 bases. The V segment lost 4 bases and the J segment 0 bases; nucleotides outside the gene matches: 5. Germline CDR1 and CDR2: SGHAT and FQDESV (reference sequence). This CDR3 region has 17 residues. CDR3 amino acids: CASSSTSGRASSYEQYF. The CDR3 nucleotides read TGTGCCAGCAGCTCGACTAGCGGGAGGGCTAGCTCCTACGAGCAGTACTTC.

This clone has more than one count but fewer than ten. The junction differs from germline at one of its ends, possibly a read error. Other DNA sequences of this sample code for an identical CDR3. Written as DNA, the CDR3 is TGTGCCAGCAGTTCCAGCGAGCACTACTTC. Translating gives CASSSSEHYF. The chain couples TRBV28 to TRBJ2-7; D is undetermined. The V gene's germline CDR1 is MDHEN and CDR2 SYDVKM. This CDR3 contains 10 residues.

This clone was counted ten times or more. The J gene is TRBJ2-1, the V gene TRBV7-9, with TRBD2 matching over 13 bases. V lost 1 base, J lost 4 bases, and 4 bases stayed unmatched. The CDR3 runs 17 residues. The germline V gene has CDR1 SEHNR and CDR2 FQNEAQ (reference sequence). The CDR3 loop is CASSLVRTSGSYNEQFF. DNA of the CDR3: TGTGCCAGCAGCTTAGTTCGGACTAGCGGGAGTTACAATGAGCAGTTCTTC.

The chain is built from TRBV12-3 or TRBV12-4 and TRBJ1-1; the match to TRBD1 covers 8 bases. V shed 3 bases, J shed 5 bases, and the junction held 5 bases outside the gene matches. This CDR3 spans 14 amino acids. The CDR3 DNA is TGTGCCAGCAGTTTCGGACAGGGATCAACTGAAGCTTTCTTT. As protein: CASSFGQGSTEAFF.

This clone is classed as medium-sized (0.01 to 0.1%). The J gene is TRBJ2-7, the V gene TRBV2, with TRBD1 matching 7 bases. Per the germline V gene, CDR1 is SNHLY and CDR2 is FYNNEI. Trimming at V came to 8 bases and at J to 4 bases, leaving 5 bases not matched to a gene. The CDR3 runs 12 residues. The CDR3 spells CASVGTDYEQYF. The CDR3 coding sequence is TGTGCCAGCGTCGGGACAGATTACGAGCAGTACTTC. The whole variable domain, filled in from reference TRBV2 and TRBJ2-7, reads EPEVTQTPSHQVTQMGQEVILRCVPISNHLYFYWYRQILGQKVEFLVSFYNNEISEKSEIFDDQFSVERPDGSNFTLKIRSTKLEDSAMYFCASVGTDYEQYFGPGTRLTVT.

Comment on this clone: Germline is not matched at one junction end, which may reflect a read error. The chain employs TRBV6-6 and TRBJ1-1; the D gene is possibly TRBD1 (6 bases). There are 14 residues in the CDR3. The germline V gene has CDR1 MNHNY and CDR2 SVGAGI (reference sequence). The CDR3 coding sequence is TGTGCCAGCAGTTACTCAGCGGGGGGCACTGAAGCTCTCTTT. Its translation is CASSYSAGGTEALF.

This clone has a handful of counts. The chain carries TRBV7-8 and TRBJ2-1; D may be TRBD1 or TRBD2 (6 bases each). Trimming took 4 bases from V and 7 from J, leaving 17 bases between them. The CDR3 spans 15 residues. CDR1 SGHVS and CDR2 FQNEAQ come from the germline V gene. The CDR3 sequence is CASSSAGVRGNEQFF. DNA for the CDR3: TGTGCCAGCAGCTCGGCAGGGGTCCGGGGGAATGAGCAGTTCTTC.

In this sample, this clone turned up many times. V gene TRBV5-1 combines with J gene TRBJ2-1; 8 bases are shared with TRBD2. The CDR3 is 14 residues long. The V and J ends lost 0 bases and 12 bases, in that order; junction bases with no gene match: 8. The germline V gene has CDR1 SGHRS and CDR2 YFSETQ. In DNA form, the CDR3 reads TGCGCCAGCAGCTTGGGGGGGCAGCGGGAGATGCAGTTCTTC. Its translation is CASSLGGQREMQFF.

Sample share makes this clone medium-sized. The chain combines TRBV20-1 with TRBJ1-2, with TRBD1 as a possible D gene (5 bases). The CDR3 is 11 residues long. V was clipped by 0 bases and J by 13 bases, with 12 bases between them. CDR1 and CDR2 (germline): DFQATT, SNEGSKA (reference sequence). The CDR3 here is CSARDGQGSTF. The CDR3 DNA reads as TGCAGTGCTAGAGATGGGCAGGGTAGCACCTTC.